The TCR beta chain described here comes from a study of Graves' ophthalmopathy and Graves' hyperthyroidism. Whole-study findings and limits: Ophthalmopathy progression predictions by the model showed roughly 77% specificity and approximately 71% sensitivity. Most clonotypes expanded in thyroid above 0.001 frequency were present in blood too.

This clonotype was seen only a few times. Its antigen is not identified. Included hyperthyroidism patients were aged 18 to 65 and newly diagnosed (under 2 months' duration). V was clipped by 8 bases and J by 1 base, with 14 bases between them. This CDR3 has 14 residues. Per germline, CDR1 MDHEN and CDR2 SYDVKM. As the template, RNA transcripts were used to amplify TCR beta CDR3 regions. RT-PCR was first run with HTBI primers, then multiplex PCR in a second round. Using its own MiXCR run on the multiplex PCR reads, TCRdb lists one record per CDR3 protein. The table has hundreds of thousands of distinct CDR3 sequences, around 21% seen once; the top ten hold roughly 3%.

Sequences were obtained from peripheral blood. This sequence joins TRBV28 and TRBJ1-1; D unclear. This TCR was sampled from a woman between 18 and 29 years old with stable Graves' hyperthyroidism. The CDR3 sequence is CASLGSRPNTEAFF. DNA for the CDR3: TGTGCCAGCTTAGGGTCGAGGCCGAACACTGAAGCTTTCTTT.